The present entry profiles one T cell receptor beta chain with its context. This sample stems from a study of OX40 agonist ivuxolimab in advanced cancers. As for the study in general: The study treated patients with ivuxolimab, an agonistic anti-OX40 (CD134) antibody. Patients were dosed intravenously with ivuxolimab at 0.01 to 10 mg/kg every 2 weeks.

Some clones are missing from TCRdb's copy, which holds only in-frame ones; the method was immunoSEQ multiplex PCR. The sample holds about 51,000 clones, more than 70% seen once. The sequenced sample was CD4+ or CD8+ T cells sorted from blood, obtained in a trial of the OX40 agonist ivuxolimab. The clonotype originates from an adult with an advanced solid tumor such as melanoma, head and neck, liver or kidney cancer.

In DNA, the CDR3 is TGTGCCAGTAGGGGGACAGGAACACCGGACACAGATACGCAGTATTTT. Its translation: CASRGTGTPDTDTQYF. The rearrangement joins TRBV19 to TRBJ2-3, with TRBD1 matching over 8 bases. CDR3 length: 16 amino acids. V was clipped by 6 bases and J by 2 bases; unmatched bases: 10. Germline CDR1 reads LNHDA; CDR2 reads SQIVND (reference sequence).